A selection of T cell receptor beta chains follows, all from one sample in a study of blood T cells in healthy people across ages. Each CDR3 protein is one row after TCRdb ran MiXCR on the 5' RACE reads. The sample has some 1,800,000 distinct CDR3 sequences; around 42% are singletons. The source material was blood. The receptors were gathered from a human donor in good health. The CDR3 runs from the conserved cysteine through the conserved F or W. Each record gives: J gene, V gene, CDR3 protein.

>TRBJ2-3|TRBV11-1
CASTYVPGAVDTQYF
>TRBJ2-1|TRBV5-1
CASSFSPDEGKQFF
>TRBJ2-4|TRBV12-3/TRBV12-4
CASSLAFLGEQYF
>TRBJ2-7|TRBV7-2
CASSLDWDRALNEQYF
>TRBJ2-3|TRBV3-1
CASSPRLAGKGDTQYF
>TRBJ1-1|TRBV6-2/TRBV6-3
CASSYIDSEAFF
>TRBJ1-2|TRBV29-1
CSVDEYTF
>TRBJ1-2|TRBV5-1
CASSLDGTDLYGYTF
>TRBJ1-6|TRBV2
CASSSTGIGLIPYNSPLHF
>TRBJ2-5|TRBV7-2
CASSLVVQFQETQYF
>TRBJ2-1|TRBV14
CASSQVARIYNEQFF
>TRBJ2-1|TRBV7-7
CASSLVRGREQFF
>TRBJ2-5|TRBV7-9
CASSLGRGLKSRETQYF
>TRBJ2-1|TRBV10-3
CAIARLGGEQFF
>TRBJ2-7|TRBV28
CASSSPPQGPEQYF
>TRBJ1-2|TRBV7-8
CASSSTQGGYGYTF
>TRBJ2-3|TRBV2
CASSEQRRGVGASIDTQYF
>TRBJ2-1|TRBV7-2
CASSSHRTRGNEQFF
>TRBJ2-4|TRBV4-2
CASSQDRLNIQYF
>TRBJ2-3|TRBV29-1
CSVEMTAPSTDTQYF
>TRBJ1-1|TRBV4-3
CASSHIRGDSEAFF
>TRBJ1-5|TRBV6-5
CATAPEGTGNQPQHF
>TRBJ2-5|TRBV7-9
CASTEGSGETQYF
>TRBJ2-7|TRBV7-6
CASTLRGQGFGEQYF
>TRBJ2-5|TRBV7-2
CASSPIRGLGTQYF
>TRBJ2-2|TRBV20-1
CSARTGGATGERFF
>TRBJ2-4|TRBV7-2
CASSLAVGGEYF
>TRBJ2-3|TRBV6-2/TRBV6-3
CASCDLTSGGKDTQYF
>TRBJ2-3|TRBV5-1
CASSGDSRRSDTQYF
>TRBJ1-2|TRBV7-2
CASSSNRQGMRGYTF
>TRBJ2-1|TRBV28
CASSFRSNSILYNEQFF